One sample yielded the 19 T cell receptor beta chains listed below, sequenced in a study of shared clonotypes between healthy human individuals. Only in-frame clones appear in the TCRdb table, and some are missing; sequencing was by immunoSEQ multiplex PCR. The sample contains approximately 1,500,000 clones, roughly 96% of which appear only once. Sample: naive CD4+ T cells sorted from blood. Stated subset: CD45RA+ positively selected. All receptors come from a man aged 25 to 40 in good health.

This rearrangement joins TRBV12-2 to TRBJ2-2; TRBD2, as called in the table, went unchecked against the DNA. TRBV12-2 corresponds to a pseudogene. This CDR3 spans 16 amino acids. CDR3 in amino acids: CASRLARPGNTGELFF. In DNA, the CDR3 is TGTGCAAGTCGCTTAGCCCGACCGGGAAACACCGGGGAGCTGTTTTTT.

This chain links TRBV7-6 with TRBJ2-7; D not resolved. Trimming took off 5 bases at V and 0 bases at J, with 14 bases between the two ends. The CDR3 is 15 residues long. Germline CDR1 is SGHVS and CDR2 is FNYEAQ. The CDR3 here is CASSPQSRSSYEQYF. The CDR3 DNA reads as TGTGCCAGCAGCCCCCAATCAAGGAGCTCCTACGAGCAGTACTTC.

J is TRBJ2-1 and V is TRBV18, with 8 bases aligning to TRBD2. The CDR3 totals 15 residues. Germline V gives CDR1 KGHSH, CDR2 LQKENI. J was trimmed by 7 bases and V by 5 bases; bases with no gene match: 10. The CDR3 DNA reads as TGTGCCAGCTCAAAGACGGGAGGGCTGGGGAATGAGCAGTTCTTC. Amino acids: CASSKTGGLGNEQFF. Using reference TRBV18 and TRBJ2-1 for the parts outside the CDR3, the full variable domain is NAGVMQNPRHLVRRRGQEARLRCSPMKGHSHVYWYRQLPEEGLKFMVYLQKENIIDESGMPKERFSAEFPKEGPSILRIQQVVRGDSAAYFCASSKTGGLGNEQFFGPGTRLTVL.

CDR3: CASSLGSGEWSTDTQYF. Here the CDR3 DNA reads TGTGCCAGCAGCTTAGGGAGCGGGGAGTGGAGCACAGATACGCAGTATTTT. J is TRBJ2-3 and V is TRBV7-6, with 7 bases identical to TRBD2. The V gene end was trimmed by 1 base and the J gene end by 0 bases; junction bases not matched to a gene: 7. This CDR3 is built from 17 residues. The germline V gene encodes CDR1 SGHVS and CDR2 FNYEAQ.

The chain's CDR3 is CASTPAVSYNEQFF. The CDR3 DNA reads TGTGCCAGCACGCCCGCAGTCTCCTACAATGAGCAGTTCTTC. This chain links TRBV6-6 with TRBJ2-1; D is uncertain. The V and J ends lost 7 bases and 0 bases respectively, with 10 bases between them. CDR1 MNHNY and CDR2 SVGAGI come from the germline V gene (reference sequence). CDR3 length: 14 amino acids.

V usage is TRBV2 and J usage is TRBJ2-7; possible D gene TRBD2, 5 bases. This CDR3 region has 14 residues. V was cut by 7 bases and J by 0 bases, with 13 bases left in between. Germline CDR1 is SNHLY and CDR2 is FYNNEI. DNA for the CDR3: TGTGCCAGCAACTTCGGGATCAACTCCTACGAGCAGTACTTC. As protein: CASNFGINSYEQYF.

The V call is TRBV19, the J call TRBJ2-5, with 8 bases aligning to TRBD1. Germline CDR1 LNHDA, CDR2 SQIVND (reference sequence). The CDR3 totals 18 residues. J was trimmed by 2 bases and V by 1 base; bases with no gene match: 12. This chain's CDR3 is CASSIGQGALLGQETQYF. The DNA of the CDR3 is TGTGCCAGTAGTATAGGCCAGGGGGCGCTTTTGGGGCAAGAGACCCAGTACTTC.

As for this clone: Other DNA sequences in the same sample also yield this CDR3. V is TRBV7-9 and J is TRBJ2-7; the match to TRBD2 covers 8 bases. Germline CDR1 and CDR2: SEHNR and FQNEAQ (reference sequence). Losses at the gene ends were 3 bases for V and 6 bases for J; bases not matched to a gene: 1. The CDR3 has 12 residues. In nucleotides, the CDR3 is TGTGCCAGCAGCTTGAGCGGGGGCGAGCAGTACTTC. Its translation is CASSLSGGEQYF. Full variable domain (rest looked up from reference TRBV7-9 and TRBJ2-7): DTGVSQNPRHKITKRGQNVTFRCDPISEHNRLYWYRQTLGQGPEFLTYFQNEAQLEKSRLLSDRFSAERPKGSFSTLEIQRTEQGDSAMYLCASSLSGGEQYFGPGTRLTVT.

Comment on this clone: This sample also contains other DNA sequences that code for the same CDR3. The chain combines TRBV29-1 with TRBJ1-1; D remains ambiguous. Germline lookup yields CDR1 SQVTM and CDR2 ANQGSEA. There are 10 residues in the CDR3. V lost 4 bases, J lost 3 bases, and 3 bases lay in between. The CDR3 nucleotides read TGCAGCGTTGCTGACACTGAAGCTTTCTTT. This gives the protein CSVADTEAFF.

CDR3 sequence reads: CASSSRKVNEQFF. CDR3 DNA: TGTGCCAGTAGTAGTCGGAAGGTAAATGAGCAGTTCTTC. This sequence joins TRBV19 and TRBJ2-1, with D uncertain. The CDR3 length is 13 residues. CDR1 and CDR2 (germline): LNHDA, SQIVND (reference sequence). Trimming left V 4 bases short and J 7 bases short, with 11 bases between.

This clone was found a few times. V is TRBV14 and J is TRBJ2-7, with D perhaps TRBD1 (6 bases). Germline V gene sequence: CDR1 SGHDN, CDR2 FVKESK. The CDR3 extends over 14 amino acids. V shed 1 base and J shed 6 bases, with 13 bases lying between them. CDR3 nucleotide sequence: TGTGCCAGCAGCCAAGGGACAGTTAGTTCCGAGCAGTACTTC. This gives the protein CASSQGTVSSEQYF.

The chain employs TRBV27 and TRBJ2-1, with TRBD2 as a possible D gene (5 bases). Germline V gene sequence: CDR1 MNHEY, CDR2 SMNVEV (reference sequence). The V and J ends lost 5 bases and 2 bases respectively, with 13 bases between them. The CDR3 extends over 15 amino acids. DNA of the CDR3: TGTGCCAGCAGTGAGGAGGTTTCTCCCTACAATGAGCAGTTCTTC. It specifies CASSEEVSPYNEQFF.

The V call is TRBV27, the J call TRBJ1-2; D gene ambiguous. The ends were cut back, 2 bases at V and 7 bases at J, with 14 bases in the middle. Germline lookup yields CDR1 MNHEY and CDR2 SMNVEV (reference sequence). This CDR3 is 14 amino acids long. CDR3 region: CASSLAPRVSGYTF. CDR3 DNA: TGTGCCAGCAGTTTAGCCCCTAGGGTTAGTGGCTACACCTTC.

J is TRBJ2-7 and V is TRBV25-1; D is ambiguous. The CDR3 extends over 13 amino acids. The V end was cut by 4 bases, the J end by 3 bases, with 10 bases between. CDR1 MGHDK and CDR2 SYGVNS come from the germline V gene. The CDR3 region is CASSAVQNYEQYF. DNA of the CDR3: TGTGCCAGCAGTGCTGTCCAAAACTACGAGCAGTACTTC.

This chain uses TRBV25-1 with TRBJ2-7, with D hard to call. V lost 3 bases and J lost 1, with 10 bases in between. CDR1 is MGHDK, CDR2 SYGVNS, per germline. CDR3 length: 14 amino acids. This CDR3 reads CASSDGVGSYEQYF. The CDR3 DNA reads TGTGCCAGCAGTGATGGGGTGGGATCCTACGAGCAGTACTTC.

The chain has TRBV10-1 and TRBJ2-7; D might be TRBD1 (5 bases). V was trimmed by 5 bases and J by 0 bases, leaving 11 bases between them. The CDR3 covers 14 residues. Germline V lookup: CDR1 WNHNN, CDR2 SYGVQD (reference sequence). The CDR3 nucleotides read TGCGCCAGCAGTAACCAGGGCCTCTCCTACGAGCAGTACTTC. It is translated as CASSNQGLSYEQYF.

The CDR3, as DNA: TGTGCCAGCAGCTTAATGGCGTCGGAGACCCAGTACTTC. Translated: CASSLMASETQYF. The V gene is TRBV7-3, the J gene TRBJ2-5; no reliable D call. The CDR3 is made up of 13 amino acids. Trimming removed 1 base from V and 5 bases from J, with 8 bases in between. Germline values: CDR1 SGHTA, CDR2 FQGTGA. Complete variable domain (other parts from reference TRBV7-3 and TRBJ2-5): GAGVSQTPSNKVTEKGKYVELRCDPISGHTALYWYRQSLGQGPEFLIYFQGTGAADDSGLPNDRFFAVRPEGSVSTLKIQRTERGDSAVYLCASSLMASETQYFGPGTRLLVL.

The chain links TRBV11-2 to TRBJ2-1; D is possibly TRBD1 or TRBD2 (6 bases each). This CDR3 comprises 15 residues. Between the trimmed V and J ends, which lost 6 bases and 7 bases, there was a span of 19 bases. Looked up from germline, CDR1 is SGHAT and CDR2 is FQNNGV. CDR3 sequence reads: CASRSTFGGRNEQFF. The CDR3 bases are TGTGCCAGCAGGTCGACGTTTGGGGGGCGGAATGAGCAGTTCTTC.

The chain couples TRBV19 to TRBJ2-3; the match to TRBD2 covers 10 bases. V was pared by 2 bases and J by 4 bases, with 3 bases of the junction left unmatched. The CDR3 runs 15 residues. Germline CDR1 LNHDA, CDR2 SQIVND (reference sequence). The CDR3 here is CASSILAGASDTQYF. CDR3 coding DNA: TGTGCCAGTAGTATACTAGCGGGAGCTTCAGATACGCAGTATTTT.